The 11 T cell receptor beta chains listed next were all sequenced from one sample in a study of T cell clonality in common variable immunodeficiency. Broader study findings: Reportedly, TCR beta sequences from common variable immunodeficiency showed fewer deletions and N-nucleotide insertions.

The method was immunoSEQ multiplex PCR; TCRdb's version includes in-frame clones alone and lacks a portion of them. Listed for the sample are about 28,000 clones, none seen a single time. Antigen specificity for these receptors is unknown. Sequencing was performed on peripheral blood mononuclear cells. Receptors were obtained from a human donor with common variable immunodeficiency.

About this clone itself: The read halts 3 residues ahead of the CDR3 end, with the missing end drawn from the germline J gene. The chain uses TRBV7-8 and TRBJ2-1, with TRBD2 identical over 7 bases. The CDR3 sequence is 17 residues long. The ends lost 1 base at V and 8 bases at J; junction bases unmatched: 14. From germline, CDR1 is SGHVS and CDR2 FQNEAQ. CDR3 bases read: TGTGCCAGCAGCTTAGTAGCGGGCAGGGAGGCGTTGGATGAG. This translates into CASSLVAGREALDE. The complete CDR3 reads CASSLVAGREALDEQFF.

On this clone: The CDR3 extends 3 residues past the end of the read, so its final part is completed from the germline J gene. The V call is TRBV5-1, the J call TRBJ2-3; D possibly corresponds to TRBD2 (6 bases). Trimming left V 3 bases short and J 2 bases short, with 10 bases between. The CDR3 consists of 14 residues. CDR1 and CDR2 from the germline V gene are SGHRS and YFSETQ. The part of the CDR3 DNA that was read is TGCGCCAGCAGCTGGGGGGACCCCACAGATACG. This sequence encodes CASSWGDPTDT. The whole CDR3 is CASSWGDPTDTQYF.

This clone was seen a few times. Coverage ceases 3 residues before the CDR3 finishes, and the germline J gene fills in the end. The chain recombines TRBV6-1 with TRBJ2-7, with a weak D call TRBD1 (6 bases). V was pared by 3 bases and J by 5 bases, with 20 bases between. Germline CDR1 and CDR2: MNHNS and SASEGT. The CDR3 totals 16 residues. This chain's CDR3 is CASSDPRWGRVNEQYF. The sequenced part of the CDR3 DNA is TGTGCCAGCAGTGATCCTCGGTGGGGGCGCGTCAACGAG.

Remarks on this clone: Read sequence stops 3 residues before the CDR3 end, and the germline J gene provides the missing end. The genes are TRBV7-6 and TRBJ2-5, with 7 positions matching TRBD2. Germline V gene data show CDR1 as SGHVS and CDR2 as FNYEAQ. The CDR3 sequence is 14 residues long. The sequenced part of the CDR3 DNA is TGTGCCAGCAGCTTAAGCCGCGGCGGGGGAACC. As protein: CASSLSRGGGT. The entire CDR3 is CASSLSRGGGTQYF.

This clone was seen repeatedly, ten times or more. The read terminates 3 residues before the CDR3 end, so the remaining end is supplied by the germline J gene. V usage is TRBV2 and J usage is TRBJ1-4; 8 bases are a match to TRBD1. From germline, CDR1 is SNHLY and CDR2 FYNNEI. V shed 4 bases, J shed 8 bases, and the junction held 15 bases outside the gene matches. The CDR3 has 17 amino acids. This CDR3 reads CASSAAAGGGIGEKLFF. Partial CDR3 DNA: TGTGCCAGCAGTGCGGCGGCAGGGGGCGGGATAGGGGAAAAA.

Concerning this clone: The read ends 3 residues early relative to the CDR3; the germline J gene fills the gap. This sequence joins TRBV19 and TRBJ2-7, with 7 bases fitting TRBD1. V was pared by 5 bases and J by 5 bases, with 15 bases of the junction left unmatched. Germline lookup yields CDR1 LNHDA and CDR2 SQIVND (reference sequence). This CDR3 spans 16 amino acids. The CDR3 bases that were read are TGTGCCAGTAGTGGGTTCCTAGACACAGGGGTTCACGAG. Translation gives CASSGFLDTGVHE. The complete CDR3 protein is CASSGFLDTGVHEQYF.

Details on this clone: The CDR3 is cut off 3 residues early in the read; its end comes from the germline J gene. The rearrangement uses TRBV7-2 and TRBJ2-5; D is possibly TRBD1 (5 bases). Germline V gives CDR1 SGHTA, CDR2 FQGNSA. The V and J ends lost 1 base and 2 bases respectively, with 5 bases between them. The CDR3 spans 13 residues. CDR3 bases read: TGTGCCAGCAGCTTAGGACAGCAAGAGACC. It is translated as CASSLGQQET. The whole CDR3 reads CASSLGQQETQYF.

This clone turned up a few times. The read ends 3 residues before the CDR3 terminus; that terminus is restored from the germline J gene. This rearrangement joins TRBV5-1 to TRBJ1-3; D call uncertain. Germline lookup yields CDR1 SGHRS and CDR2 YFSETQ. Deletions cut 0 bases from V and 2 bases from J, with 6 bases between. This CDR3 spans 14 amino acids. The CDR3 region is CASSLASTGNTIYF. CDR3 DNA (partial): TGCGCCAGCAGCTTGGCGTCTACTGGAAACACC.

This clone appeared a few times. The read halts 3 residues ahead of the CDR3 end, with the missing end drawn from the germline J gene. J is TRBJ1-6 and V is TRBV2; D gene unclear. The CDR3 totals 15 residues. Germline assignment: CDR1 SNHLY and CDR2 FYNNEI. Trimming removed 6 bases from V and 9 bases from J, with 18 bases in between. CDR3 region: CASSDTTVFPSPLHF. CDR3 bases read: TGTGCCAGCAGCGATACCACAGTCTTCCCTTCACCC.

This clone turned up a few times. The read gets to within 3 residues of the CDR3 end, and the germline J gene fills in the rest. V is TRBV5-1 and J is TRBJ2-5; possible D gene TRBD1, 6 bases. This CDR3 has 15 residues. The germline gives CDR1 SGHRS, CDR2 YFSETQ. Trimming took off 0 bases at V and 5 bases at J, with 14 bases between the two ends. Partial CDR3 DNA: TGCGCCAGCAGCTTGGAGCCTACAGGGATGGAGACC. Encoded protein: CASSLEPTGMET. The entire CDR3 is CASSLEPTGMETQYF.

Notes on this clone: The read ends 3 residues early relative to the CDR3; the germline J gene fills the gap. The chain is built from TRBV7-9 and TRBJ2-2, with D uncertain. This CDR3 has 12 residues. The V end lost 4 bases, the J end lost 8 bases, and 8 bases lay between the germline ends. CDR1 is SEHNR and CDR2 is FQNEAQ in the germline V gene (reference sequence). The CDR3 reads CASSYTRGELFF. CDR3 DNA, as far as it was read: TGTGCCAGCAGCTATACCCGGGGGGAG. The whole variable domain, remainder taken from reference TRBV7-9 and TRBJ2-2, is DTGVSQNPRHKITKRGQNVTFRCDPISEHNRLYWYRQTLGQGPEFLTYFQNEAQLEKSRLLSDRFSAERPKGSFSTLEIQRTEQGDSAMYLCASSYTRGELFFGEGSRLTVL.